Reported below is one T cell receptor beta chain. The antigen is not known. The sample comes from a study of cytomegalovirus exposure and HLA in healthy donors. Study conclusions and caveats: Among the CMV-associated chains, a few were confirmed in vitro as specific for CMV antigens.

The CDR3 is 15 amino acids. The V and J ends lost 2 bases and 1 base, in that order; junction bases with no gene match: 3. CDR1 and CDR2 (germline): MNHEY, SVGAGI. Profiled with immunoSEQ multiplex PCR; TCRdb holds only in-frame clones, not every one. The sample yields roughly 60,000 clones, 90% to 96% seen once. This sequence was found in a woman aged 18-29 years in good health and CMV-seronegative. The rearrangement links TRBV6-5 to TRBJ2-7, with 9 positions matching TRBD1. Sequencing was done on a sample of PBMCs. CDR3 loop: CASSYHRGLSYEQYF. CDR3 coding DNA: TGTGCCAGCAGTTACCACAGGGGGCTATCCTACGAGCAGTACTTC.